These T cell receptor beta chains were read from a single sample in a study of somatic mutations in cytotoxic T cells in rheumatoid arthritis. TCRdb's table, derived via immunoSEQ multiplex PCR, lists solely in-frame clones and lacks some. The sample holds under 2,500 clones, 60% to 80% seen once. The sequences come from CD8+ T cells sorted from blood, collected at a follow-up visit. The source is an older man with rheumatoid arthritis. Each CDR3 is given with its conserved first and last residue. A D gene is named only where the DNA matches it firmly. Not all rows give a size; the values are once, few, many and, for expanded clones, a class.

.	.	TRBV11-2	TRBJ2-7	CASSFSQGLYYEQYF	TGTGCCAGCAGCTTCTCCCAGGGGCTATACTACGAGCAGTACTTC
.	TRBD2	TRBV5-1	TRBJ2-7	CASSLAGGAYEQYF	TGCGCCAGCAGCTTAGCGGGAGGAGCCTACGAGCAGTACTTC
.	.	TRBV10-2	TRBJ1-1	CASSDGWATEAFF	TGCGCCAGCAGTGACGGCTGGGCCACTGAAGCTTTCTTT
.	.	TRBV2	TRBJ1-1	CASSEAGPEYLEAFF	TGTGCCAGCAGTGAAGCCGGTCCAGAGTACCTTGAAGCTTTCTTT
.	TRBD1	TRBV5-1	TRBJ2-7	CASSSGIGTASYEQYF	TGCGCCAGCAGCTCTGGGATTGGGACAGCTTCCTACGAGCAGTACTTC
.	.	TRBV27	TRBJ2-7	CASSFSPRYEQYF	TGTGCCAGCAGTTTCTCGCCCCGCTACGAGCAGTACTTC
.	TRBD2	TRBV28	TRBJ2-7	CASSILAGGNEQYF	TGTGCCAGCAGCATACTAGCGGGAGGCAACGAGCAGTACTTC
.	.	TRBV5-1	TRBJ2-7	CASSLAGLGSYEQYF	TGCGCCAGCAGCTTGGCTGGGTTGGGCAGCTACGAGCAGTACTTC
.	TRBD1	TRBV11-2	TRBJ2-7	CASSLVLPGQGGYEQYF	TGTGCCAGCAGCTTAGTCCTCCCGGGACAGGGAGGCTACGAGCAGTACTTC
few	TRBD1	TRBV27	TRBJ2-7	CASSLVWTGYEQYF	TGTGCCAGCAGTTTGGTCTGGACAGGCTACGAGCAGTACTTC
.	.	TRBV7-2	TRBJ2-1	CASRALDNEQFF	TGTGCCAGCAGGGCTCTAGACAATGAGCAGTTCTTC
.	TRBD2	TRBV4-1	TRBJ2-3	CASSQDSSGALYTQYF	TGCGCCAGCAGCCAAGATTCCAGCGGGGCGTTATATACGCAGTATTTT
.	.	TRBV7-9	TRBJ2-7	CASSLPSGAEQYF	TGTGCCAGCAGCTTACCCTCAGGGGCCGAGCAGTACTTC
.	TRBD1	TRBV28	TRBJ1-1	CASSVQGGGTEAFF	TGTGCCAGCAGTGTACAGGGGGGGGGCACTGAAGCTTTCTTT
.	.	TRBV5-4	TRBJ2-1	CASSLRGPSYNEQFF	TGTGCCAGCAGCCTGCGGGGGCCATCCTACAATGAGCAGTTCTTC
.	.	TRBV9	TRBJ1-1	CASSAQVNTEAFF	TGTGCCAGCAGCGCACAGGTAAACACTGAAGCTTTCTTT
.	.	TRBV5-6	TRBJ2-1	CASSQWLGADYNEQFF	TGTGCCAGCAGCCAATGGTTGGGGGCCGACTACAATGAGCAGTTCTTC
.	TRBD1	TRBV5-4	TRBJ2-7	CASSLDRGSYEQYF	TGTGCCAGCAGCTTGGACAGGGGTTCCTACGAGCAGTACTTC
.	.	TRBV27	TRBJ1-1	CASSLSRNTEAFF	TGTGCCAGCAGTTTATCCAGGAACACTGAAGCTTTCTTT
.	.	TRBV11-2	TRBJ2-1	CASSSGGWQYYNEQFF	TGTGCCAGCAGCTCAGGGGGGTGGCAGTACTACAATGAGCAGTTCTTC